This T cell receptor (beta chain) originates from a study of CD8 T cells in ankylosing spondylitis. Overall study findings and caveats: Ankylosing spondylitis blood appeared to carry a characteristic TCR beta motif of under ten highly homologous variants.

TCRdb analysed the 5' RACE reads with MiXCR anew, one entry per CDR3 protein. The sample includes more than 600,000 distinct CDR3 sequences, over 15% of them seen just once. This clonotype was counted a few times. The antigen is not known. CDR1 is SGHRS and CDR2 is YFSETQ in the germline V gene. Trimming pared 0 bases from V and 7 bases from J, leaving 10 bases between. This CDR3 has 13 residues. The TCR originated in a male donor with ankylosing spondylitis. Sample: blood, either unsorted or a sorted T cell fraction (not recorded which). This chain links TRBV5-1 with TRBJ1-1; unclear D gene. In DNA form, the CDR3 reads TGCGCCAGCAGCTTGGACCGGACGGATGAAGCTTTCTTT. Protein sequence: CASSLDRTDEAFF.